Below are 2 T cell receptor beta chains sequenced from a single sample in a study of blood T cells in healthy people across ages (dated by TCRdb to about 2015). Library preparation employed 5' RACE. TCRdb records Illumina HiSeq 2500 as the sequencer. The second PCR ran for about 6 to 11 cycles and used a J-beta primer mix along with a sample-barcoded 5' primer. TCRdb reworked the public reads: Q25 trimming with fastp, MiXCR clone assembly, productive beta chains retained. Rows are unified per CDR3 protein, each entry keeping the most common DNA and genes. The sample table records 1.5 million to 1.9 million distinct CDR3 sequences; about 42% of these occur just once. The ten largest clones represent less than 5% of the sample. The material sequenced was blood. Receptor source: a woman younger than 30 in good health.

Only a few counts were recorded for this clonotype. The chain recombines TRBV7-9 with TRBJ2-1, with 9 nucleotides matching TRBD2. Germline CDR1 reads SEHNR; CDR2 reads FQNEAQ (reference sequence). Trimming cost V 4 bases and J 4 bases; bases outside gene matches: 8. This CDR3 has 16 residues. The CDR3 coding sequence is TGTGCCAGCAGCTCCTCAAGCGGGGGGATTTACAATGAGCAGTTCTTC. Amino acids: CASSSSSGGIYNEQFF.

This chain uses TRBV9 with TRBJ1-1; D possibly corresponds to TRBD1 (5 bases). Germline V gene sequence: CDR1 SGDLS, CDR2 YYNGEE. The CDR3 is 15 residues long. Trimming removed 4 bases from V and 0 bases from J, with 13 bases in between. The CDR3 DNA sequence: TGTGCCAGCAGCCCGCAGACAGCTTTGAACACTGAAGCTTTCTTT. Its protein product is CASSPQTALNTEAFF.